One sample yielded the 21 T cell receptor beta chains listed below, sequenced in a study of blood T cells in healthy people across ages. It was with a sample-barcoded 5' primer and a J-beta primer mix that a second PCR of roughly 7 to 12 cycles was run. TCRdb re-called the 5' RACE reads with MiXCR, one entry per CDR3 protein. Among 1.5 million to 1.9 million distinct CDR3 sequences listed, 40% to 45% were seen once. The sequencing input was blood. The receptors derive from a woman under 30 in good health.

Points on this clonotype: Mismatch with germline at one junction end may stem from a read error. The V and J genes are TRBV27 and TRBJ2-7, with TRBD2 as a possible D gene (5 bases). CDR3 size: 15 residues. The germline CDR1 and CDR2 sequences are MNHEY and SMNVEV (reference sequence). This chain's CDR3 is CASSWISGSSCEQYF. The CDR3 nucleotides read TGTGCCAGCAGTTGGATAAGCGGAAGCTCCTGCGAGCAGTACTTC.

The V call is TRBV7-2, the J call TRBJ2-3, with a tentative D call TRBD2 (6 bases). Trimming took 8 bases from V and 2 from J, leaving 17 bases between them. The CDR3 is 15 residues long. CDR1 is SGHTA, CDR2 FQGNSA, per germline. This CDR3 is CASGPHRENTDTQYF. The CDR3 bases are TGTGCCAGCGGCCCACACCGGGAGAACACAGATACGCAGTATTTT.

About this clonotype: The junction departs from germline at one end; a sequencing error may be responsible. Written as DNA, the CDR3 is TGTACCAGCAGTTTCACAGGGGGAGGAGAGACCCAGTACTTC. Its protein is CTSSFTGGGETQYF. The chain uses TRBV6-5 and TRBJ2-5, with 8 bases aligning to TRBD1. The CDR3 loop spans 14 amino acids. The germline V gene encodes CDR1 MNHEY and CDR2 SVGAGI.

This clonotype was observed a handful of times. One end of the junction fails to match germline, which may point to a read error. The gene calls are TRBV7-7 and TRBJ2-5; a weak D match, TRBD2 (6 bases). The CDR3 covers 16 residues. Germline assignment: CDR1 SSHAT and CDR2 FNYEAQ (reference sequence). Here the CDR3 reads CASSQGLIAEKETQYF. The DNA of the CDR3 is TGTGCTAGCAGTCAGGGCTTGATAGCGGAAAAAGAGACCCAGTACTTC.

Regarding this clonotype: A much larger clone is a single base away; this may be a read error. The CDR3 region has the DNA TGTGCCAGCAGCTCTAGCGGGGGGACTTACAATGAGCAGTACTTC. Residues: CASSSSGGTYNEQYF. The chain recombines TRBV7-9 with TRBJ2-1, with 11 bases matching TRBD2. The J call could be wrong; TRBJ2-7 is a better fit for the DNA end. This CDR3 comprises 15 residues. Germline V gene lookup returns CDR1 SEHNR and CDR2 FQNEAQ (reference sequence).

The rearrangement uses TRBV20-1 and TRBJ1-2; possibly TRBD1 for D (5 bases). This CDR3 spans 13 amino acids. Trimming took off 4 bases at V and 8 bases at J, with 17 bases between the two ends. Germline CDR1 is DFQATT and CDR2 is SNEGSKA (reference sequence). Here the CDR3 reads CSANKRGVNGYTF. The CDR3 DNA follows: TGCAGTGCTAATAAGAGAGGGGTAAACGGCTACACCTTC.

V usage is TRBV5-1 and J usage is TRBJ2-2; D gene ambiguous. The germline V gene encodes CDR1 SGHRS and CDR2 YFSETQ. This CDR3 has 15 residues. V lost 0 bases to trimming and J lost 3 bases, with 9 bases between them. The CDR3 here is CASSLVGRYTGELFF. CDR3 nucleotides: TGCGCCAGCAGCTTGGTGGGTAGATACACCGGGGAGCTGTTTTTT. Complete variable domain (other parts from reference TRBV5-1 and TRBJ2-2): KAGVTQTPRYLIKTRGQQVTLSCSPISGHRSVSWYQQTPGQGLQFLFEYFSETQRNKGNFPGRFSGRQFSNSRSEMNVSTLELGDSALYLCASSLVGRYTGELFFGEGSRLTVL.

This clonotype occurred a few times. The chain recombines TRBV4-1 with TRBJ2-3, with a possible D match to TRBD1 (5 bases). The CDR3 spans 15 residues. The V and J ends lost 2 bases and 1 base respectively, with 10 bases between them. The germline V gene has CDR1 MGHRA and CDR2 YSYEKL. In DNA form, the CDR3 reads TGCGCCAGCAGCCAAACCGGACAAGGCACAGATACGCAGTATTTT. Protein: CASSQTGQGTDTQYF.

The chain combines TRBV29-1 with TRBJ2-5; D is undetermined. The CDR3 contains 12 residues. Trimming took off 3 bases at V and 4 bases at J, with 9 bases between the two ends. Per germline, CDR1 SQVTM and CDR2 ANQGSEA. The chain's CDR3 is CSVDPGRETQYF. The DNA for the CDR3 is TGCAGCGTTGATCCCGGACGAGAGACCCAGTACTTC.

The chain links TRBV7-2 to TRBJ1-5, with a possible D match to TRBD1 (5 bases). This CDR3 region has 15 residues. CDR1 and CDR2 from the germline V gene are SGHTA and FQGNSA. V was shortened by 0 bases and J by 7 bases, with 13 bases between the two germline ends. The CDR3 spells CASSLAGQGLQPQHF. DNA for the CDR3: TGTGCCAGCAGCTTAGCTGGCCAGGGACTGCAGCCCCAGCATTTT.

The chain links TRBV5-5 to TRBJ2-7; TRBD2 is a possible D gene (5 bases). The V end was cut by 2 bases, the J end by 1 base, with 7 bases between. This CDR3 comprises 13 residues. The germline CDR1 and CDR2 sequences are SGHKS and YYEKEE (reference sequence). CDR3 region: CASSFGMSYEQYF. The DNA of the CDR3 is TGTGCCAGCAGCTTCGGGATGTCCTACGAGCAGTACTTC.

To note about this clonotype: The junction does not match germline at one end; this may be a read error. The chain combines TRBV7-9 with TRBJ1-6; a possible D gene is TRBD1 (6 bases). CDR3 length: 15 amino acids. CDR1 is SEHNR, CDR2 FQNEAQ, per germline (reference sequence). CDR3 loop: CASSLKGGYSSPLHF. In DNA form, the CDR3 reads TGTGCCAGCAGCTTAAAAGGGGGTTATAGTTCACCCCTCCACTTT.

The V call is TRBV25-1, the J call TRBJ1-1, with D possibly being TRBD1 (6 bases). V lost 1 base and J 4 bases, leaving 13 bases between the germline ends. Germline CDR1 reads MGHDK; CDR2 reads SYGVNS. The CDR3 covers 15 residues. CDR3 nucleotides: TGTGCCAGCAGTGAATTTAGGGGGGTGGGCACTGAAGCTTTCTTT. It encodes CASSEFRGVGTEAFF.

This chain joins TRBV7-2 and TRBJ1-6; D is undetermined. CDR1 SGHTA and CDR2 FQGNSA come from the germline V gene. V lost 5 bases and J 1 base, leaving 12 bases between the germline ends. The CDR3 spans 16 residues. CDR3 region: CASSNVRGSYNSPLHF. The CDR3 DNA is TGTGCCAGCAGCAACGTTCGGGGTTCCTATAATTCACCCCTCCACTTT.

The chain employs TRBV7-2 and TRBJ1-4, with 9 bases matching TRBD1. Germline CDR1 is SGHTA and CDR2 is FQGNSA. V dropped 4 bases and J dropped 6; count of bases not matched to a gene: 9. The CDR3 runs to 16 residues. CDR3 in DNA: TGTGCCAGCAGCTCCGGACAGGGGACAATCTATGAAAAACTGTTTTTT. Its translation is CASSSGQGTIYEKLFF.

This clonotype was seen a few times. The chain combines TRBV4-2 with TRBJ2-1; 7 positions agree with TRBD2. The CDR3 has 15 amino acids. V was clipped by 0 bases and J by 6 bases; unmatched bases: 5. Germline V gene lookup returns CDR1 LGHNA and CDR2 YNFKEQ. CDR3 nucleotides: TGTGCCAGCAGCCAAGATCAACTAGCGAGCAATGAGCAGTTCTTC. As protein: CASSQDQLASNEQFF.

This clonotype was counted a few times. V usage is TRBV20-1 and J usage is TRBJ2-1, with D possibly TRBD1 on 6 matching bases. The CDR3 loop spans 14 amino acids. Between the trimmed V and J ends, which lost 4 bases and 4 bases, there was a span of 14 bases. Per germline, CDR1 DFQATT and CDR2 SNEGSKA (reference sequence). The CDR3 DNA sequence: TGCAGTGCTAACAGGGAAGGGGGTTACAATGAGCAGTTCTTC. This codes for CSANREGGYNEQFF.

This CDR3 is CASSVGETSGGRQYF. CDR3 DNA sequence: TGTGCCAGCAGCGTAGGAGAGACTAGCGGGGGACGGCAGTACTTC. This chain links TRBV9 with TRBJ2-5, with 12 bases fitting TRBD2. Germline CDR1 reads SGDLS; CDR2 reads YYNGEE. V lost 0 bases, J lost 11 bases, and 8 bases stayed unmatched. The CDR3 has 15 residues.

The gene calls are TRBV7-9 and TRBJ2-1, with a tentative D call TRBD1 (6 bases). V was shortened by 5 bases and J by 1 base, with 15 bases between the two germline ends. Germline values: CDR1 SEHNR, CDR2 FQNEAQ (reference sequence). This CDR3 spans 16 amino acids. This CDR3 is CASSTKTGLSYNEQFF. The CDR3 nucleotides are TGTGCCAGCAGCACAAAGACAGGACTGTCCTACAATGAGCAGTTCTTC.

For the CDR3, the DNA is TGTGCCAGCAGACTAGCGGGATTGGTAGATACGCAGTATTTT. Encoded protein: CASRLAGLVDTQYF. The chain recombines TRBV6-5 with TRBJ2-3; the match to TRBD2 covers 10 bases. The J segment lost 5 bases and the V segment lost 6 bases, leaving 5 bases of the junction unmatched. CDR3 length: 14 amino acids. The germline gives CDR1 MNHEY, CDR2 SVGAGI.

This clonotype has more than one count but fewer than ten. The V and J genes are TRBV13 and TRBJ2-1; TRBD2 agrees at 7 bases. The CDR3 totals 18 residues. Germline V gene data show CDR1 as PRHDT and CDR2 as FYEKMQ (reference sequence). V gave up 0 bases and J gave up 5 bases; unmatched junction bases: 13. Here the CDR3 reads CASSLGLGRGSFDNEQFF. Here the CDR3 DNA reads TGTGCCAGCAGCTTAGGCCTTGGGAGGGGTTCATTTGACAATGAGCAGTTCTTC.